The 2 T cell receptor beta chains presented below share a single source sample, sequenced in a study of regulatory T cells in long-lasting Graves disease. For TCR beta, libraries came from iRepertoire HTBI primers and Arm-PCR of CDR3 regions. Each CDR3 protein gets one entry after TCRdb re-called the multiplex PCR reads with MiXCR. The sample holds hundreds of thousands of distinct CDR3 sequences, 20% to 25% seen once. Noted time point: persistent/refractory GD, antithyroid drugs over 5 years with positive TRAb. Preparation of the TCR library used RNA extracted from PBMCs. Specimen: peripheral blood mononuclear cells (PBMCs), collected when the disease was refractory, from a patient treated with antithyroid drugs. The receptor source for this set is a female donor with Graves disease.

This clonotype was picked up many times. This rearrangement joins TRBV6-1 to TRBJ1-2; TRBD1 matches at 9 bases. The junction had 1 base not matched to a gene; V was cut back by 6 bases and J by 2 bases. The germline CDR1 and CDR2 sequences are MNHNS and SASEGT. The CDR3 has 13 amino acids. As DNA, the CDR3 is TGTGCCAGCAGAGGGACAGGGAACTATGGCTACACCTTC. Translated, it gives CASRGTGNYGYTF.

The chain couples TRBV25-1 to TRBJ1-1; D uncertain. CDR1 MGHDK and CDR2 SYGVNS come from the germline V gene. Trimming cost V 5 bases and J 0 bases, with 13 bases left between them. CDR3 length: 15 residues. In nucleotides, the CDR3 is TGTGCCAGCAGTCCATCCTGGGCATTGAACACTGAAGCTTTCTTT. Protein sequence: CASSPSWALNTEAFF.